This T cell receptor beta chain was identified in a study of T cell repertoires in aging, cancer and after chemotherapy. A mixed TRB-A/B primer pool amplified rearranged TRB by multiplex touch-down PCR. Using its own MiXCR run on the multiplex PCR reads, TCRdb lists one record per CDR3 protein. The sample consists of some 2,200 distinct CDR3 sequences, approximately 22% of them appearing once. TCR beta rearrangements were amplified from peripheral blood genomic DNA. Germline CDR1 SEHNR, CDR2 FQNEAQ (reference sequence). This CDR3 is 15 amino acids long. Trimming shortened V by 1 base and J by 1 base, and 10 bases separated the two germline ends.

The receptor was derived from a human donor with a blood cancer. The chain employs TRBV7-9 and TRBJ1-1; D perhaps matches TRBD1 (6 bases). The sample consisted of blood. The CDR3 region is CASSLVQGPNTEAFF. DNA of the CDR3: TGTGCCAGCAGCTTAGTGCAGGGGCCGAACACTGAAGCTTTCTTT.